These 26 T cell receptor beta chains were sequenced from one sample in a study of blood T cell repertoires in COVID-19. This table comes from immunoSEQ multiplex PCR, and its TCRdb copy is limited to in-frame clones, with some not included. The sample includes about 39,000 clones, about four fifths seen only once; the top ten take approximately 11%. Sequenced material: peripheral blood. These receptors all come from a man aged 55 to 70 in a cohort sampled during active COVID-19.

J is TRBJ1-2 and V is TRBV14, with TRBD1 matching over 8 bases. The CDR3 runs 15 residues. Germline V gene sequence: CDR1 SGHDN, CDR2 FVKESK. V gave up 4 bases and J gave up 7 bases; unmatched junction bases: 11. The CDR3, as DNA: TGTGCCAGCAGCCTACCCGGACAGGGCCATTTTGGCTACACCTTC. Its protein product is CASSLPGQGHFGYTF.

The chain joins TRBV30 to TRBJ1-5; possible D gene TRBD1, 5 bases. CDR3 length equals 14 residues. Germline V CDR1 and CDR2: GTSNPN, SVGIG (reference sequence). The V end was cut by 1 base, the J end by 5 bases, with 12 bases between. CDR3: CAWSEIGADQPQHF. In DNA, the CDR3 is TGTGCCTGGAGTGAAATAGGGGCCGATCAGCCCCAGCATTTT.

This chain uses TRBV3-1 (or the pseudogene TRBV3-2) with TRBJ2-7; a weak D match, TRBD1 (6 bases). Trimming left V 4 bases short and J 1 base short, with 14 bases between. The CDR3 runs 15 residues. Germline CDR1 reads LGHDT; CDR2 reads YNNKEL (reference sequence). The CDR3 reads CASSPNQGKSYEQYF. DNA of the CDR3: TGTGCCAGCAGCCCCAATCAGGGGAAGTCCTACGAGCAGTACTTC.

The chain combines TRBV5-1 with TRBJ2-6, with 8 bases aligning to TRBD1. In germline, CDR1 is SGHRS, CDR2 YFSETQ. The CDR3 has 16 residues. V gave up 3 bases and J gave up 2 bases; unmatched junction bases: 4. In DNA form, the CDR3 reads TGCGCCAGCAGCTCGGCAGGGGGCGCTGGGGCCAACGTCCTGACTTTC. Its translation: CASSSAGGAGANVLTF.

The chain carries TRBV7-2 and TRBJ1-5; tentatively, D is TRBD1 (6 bases). Germline V gene lookup returns CDR1 SGHTA and CDR2 FQGNSA. The V end lost 2 bases, the J end lost 4 bases, and 6 bases lay between the germline ends. This CDR3 comprises 13 residues. This CDR3 reads CASSLQGNQPQHF. CDR3 coding DNA: TGTGCCAGCAGCTTACAGGGGAATCAGCCCCAGCATTTT. The variable domain in full, completed from reference TRBV7-2 and TRBJ1-5, reads GAGVSQSPSNKVTEKGKDVELRCDPISGHTALYWYRQSLGQGLEFLIYFQGNSAPDKSGLPSDRFSAERTGGSVSTLTIQRTQQEDSAVYLCASSLQGNQPQHFGDGTRLSIL.

By its share, this clone is medium-sized. The chain links TRBV30 to TRBJ2-7; TRBD2 agrees at 7 bases. Germline V gene data show CDR1 as GTSNPN and CDR2 as SVGIG (reference sequence). Trimming removed 3 bases from V and 4 bases from J; junction bases left unmatched: 9. CDR3 length: 14 residues. CDR3 bases: TGTGCCTGGAGCCCCAAGGGAGGGTCGTACGAGCAGTACTTC. This sequence encodes CAWSPKGGSYEQYF.

V usage is TRBV5-1 and J usage is TRBJ1-6, with a tentative D call TRBD1 (5 bases). The CDR3 loop spans 15 amino acids. The germline V gene encodes CDR1 SGHRS and CDR2 YFSETQ. The V gene lost 3 bases and the J gene lost 9 bases, with 16 bases spanning the gap. The CDR3 reads CASSSRSGGGSPLHF. DNA for the CDR3: TGCGCCAGCAGCTCGCGAAGTGGGGGAGGTTCACCCCTCCACTTT.

V is TRBV28 and J is TRBJ2-7; TRBD1 might be the D (5 bases). Trimming removed 4 bases from V and 3 bases from J, with 10 bases in between. CDR1 MDHEN and CDR2 SYDVKM come from the germline V gene. The CDR3 extends over 13 amino acids. CDR3 bases: TGTGCCAGCAGTTCACAGGTCGGCTACGAGCAGTACTTC. Amino acids: CASSSQVGYEQYF.

The rearrangement uses TRBV11-2 and TRBJ1-3; 8 positions agree with TRBD1. This CDR3 spans 14 amino acids. Per germline, CDR1 SGHAT and CDR2 FQNNGV. V gave up 5 bases and J gave up 9 bases; unmatched junction bases: 9. CDR3 sequence (DNA): TGTGCCAGCAGCCTCACAGGGGGAGTGAGCACCATATATTTT. Protein sequence: CASSLTGGVSTIYF. Together with reference TRBV11-2 and TRBJ1-3, the CDR3 gives the full variable domain: EAGVAQSPRYKIIEKRQSVAFWCNPISGHATLYWYQQILGQGPKLLIQFQNNGVVDDSQLPKDRFSAERLKGVDSTLKIQPAKLEDSAVYLCASSLTGGVSTIYFGEGSWLTVV.

This chain uses TRBV4-1 with TRBJ1-2; D gene uncertain. V was pared by 0 bases and J by 4 bases, with 15 bases between. This CDR3 has 16 residues. Germline assignment: CDR1 MGHRA and CDR2 YSYEKL. This chain's CDR3 is CASSQETDSSLYGYTF. The DNA of the CDR3 is TGCGCCAGCAGCCAAGAGACCGACTCGAGCCTCTATGGCTACACCTTC.

The V and J genes are TRBV28 and TRBJ1-3; tentatively, D is TRBD1 (5 bases). Deletions cut 2 bases from V and 7 bases from J, with 6 bases between. CDR3 size: 12 residues. CDR1 MDHEN and CDR2 SYDVKM come from the germline V gene. In nucleotides, the CDR3 is TGTGCCAGCAGTTTACGGGGGAACACCATATATTTT. Translated, it gives CASSLRGNTIYF.

This sequence joins TRBV4-3 and TRBJ2-6; tentative D call: TRBD1 (6 bases). The CDR3 sequence is 17 residues long. The V end was cut by 3 bases, the J end by 4 bases, with 16 bases between. Looked up from germline, CDR1 is LGHNA and CDR2 is YSLEER. This CDR3 is CASSHLYRASGANVLTF. CDR3 in DNA: TGCGCCAGCAGCCACTTATACAGGGCCAGCGGGGCCAACGTCCTGACTTTC.

This chain uses TRBV14 with TRBJ2-2; tentatively, D is TRBD1 (6 bases). Germline CDR1 is SGHDN and CDR2 is FVKESK. V was cut by 3 bases and J by 0 bases, with 11 bases left in between. This CDR3 spans 16 amino acids. The CDR3: CASSHRNRANTGELFF. The DNA of the CDR3 is TGTGCCAGCAGCCATCGGAACAGGGCGAACACCGGGGAGCTGTTTTTT.

J is TRBJ2-1 and V is TRBV29-1; D could derive from TRBD1 or TRBD2 (5 bases each). V lost 7 bases and J 8 bases, leaving 12 bases between the germline ends. CDR1 SQVTM and CDR2 ANQGSEA come from the germline V gene. The CDR3 is 11 amino acids. The CDR3: CSGGMAYEQFF. The CDR3 coding sequence is TGCAGCGGGGGGATGGCCTATGAGCAGTTCTTC.

The chain recombines TRBV28 with TRBJ2-7; TRBD2 aligns across 7 bases. The CDR3 has 12 amino acids. J lost 3 bases, V lost 8 bases, and 4 bases had no gene match. In germline, CDR1 is MDHEN, CDR2 SYDVKM. The CDR3 coding sequence is TGTGCCAGCTGCGGGGGAAGCTACGAGCAGTACTTC. It yields the protein CASCGGSYEQYF.

This clone was recorded a few times. The V and J genes are TRBV9 and TRBJ2-7, with 7 bases that match TRBD2. Germline V gives CDR1 SGDLS, CDR2 YYNGEE. V was clipped by 3 bases and J by 6 bases; unmatched bases: 6. The CDR3 totals 13 residues. This chain's CDR3 is CASSGDYWGEQYF. CDR3 nucleotides: TGTGCCAGCAGCGGGGACTACTGGGGCGAGCAGTACTTC. Full variable domain (missing parts from reference TRBV9 and TRBJ2-7): DSGVTQTPKHLITATGQRVTLRCSPRSGDLSVYWYQQSLDQGLQFLIQYYNGEERAKGNILERFSAQQFPDLHSELNLSSLELGDSALYFCASSGDYWGEQYFGPGTRLTVT.

Only one count was recorded for this clone. This chain connects TRBV5-1 to TRBJ2-7; 8 bases fit TRBD1. The V and J ends lost 0 bases and 6 bases, in that order; junction bases with no gene match: 8. CDR1 and CDR2 from the germline V gene are SGHRS and YFSETQ. This CDR3 comprises 15 residues. For the CDR3, the DNA is TGCGCCAGCAGCTTGGAAGGGACAGGTGAAGGCGAGCAGTACTTC. Encoded protein: CASSLEGTGEGEQYF.

This sequence joins TRBV5-1 and TRBJ2-3; TRBD2 agrees at 8 bases. Germline lookup yields CDR1 SGHRS and CDR2 YFSETQ. The trim removed 2 bases at V and 4 bases at J, leaving 6 bases unmatched. The CDR3 has 15 amino acids. DNA of the CDR3: TGCGCCAGCAGCTTTTCGGCGGGGGGATCAGATACGCAGTATTTT. Translating gives CASSFSAGGSDTQYF.

The chain couples TRBV5-6 to TRBJ2-7, with D maybe TRBD2 (5 bases). This CDR3 is 13 amino acids long. Germline lookup yields CDR1 SGHDT and CDR2 YYEEEE. V lost 1 base, J lost 2 bases, and 7 bases lay in between. CDR3 in DNA: TGTGCCAGCAGCTTGACGGGGACCTACGAGCAGTACTTC. Translation gives CASSLTGTYEQYF.

V is TRBV3-1 (or the pseudogene TRBV3-2) and J is TRBJ1-2; 10 nucleotides line up with TRBD1. Per the germline V gene, CDR1 is LGHDT and CDR2 is YNNKEL (reference sequence). The CDR3 runs 15 residues. Germline trimming cut 3 bases from V and 9 bases from J; bases unmatched to any gene: 10. CDR3 coding DNA: TGTGCCAGCAGCCATGCTGTACGGGACAGGGGAAGCTACACCTTC. Translated, it gives CASSHAVRDRGSYTF.

This clone occurred a few times. The chain couples TRBV7-2 to TRBJ2-7; TRBD2 aligns across 9 bases. Germline V lookup: CDR1 SGHTA, CDR2 FQGNSA. The CDR3 is made up of 15 amino acids. Unmatched junction bases numbered 7, after V lost 1 base and J lost 6 bases. The CDR3 bases are TGTGCCAGCAGCTTAGTAAGCGGGGGGTGGAGCGAGCAGTACTTC. Protein: CASSLVSGGWSEQYF.

This chain connects TRBV10-2 to TRBJ1-2, with TRBD1 as a possible D gene (6 bases). The CDR3 totals 15 residues. The V gene's germline CDR1 is WSHSY and CDR2 SAAADI. The V and J ends lost 10 bases and 2 bases respectively, with 20 bases between them. This chain's CDR3 is CATQQGGRLNYGYTF. CDR3 bases: TGCGCCACTCAACAGGGCGGCCGCCTGAACTATGGCTACACCTTC.

This sequence joins TRBV6-4 and TRBJ2-5, with TRBD1 matching over 11 bases. The length of the CDR3 is 15 residues. The V gene's germline CDR1 is MRHNA and CDR2 SNTAGT. The V segment lost 6 bases and the J segment 0 bases; nucleotides outside the gene matches: 3. DNA of the CDR3: TGTGCCAGCAGCCGGACAGGGGGCTACCAAGAGACCCAGTACTTC. Residues: CASSRTGGYQETQYF.

This clone occurred once. This sequence joins TRBV4-3 and TRBJ2-2, with D unclear. V was cut by 1 base and J by 6 bases, with 6 bases left in between. Germline loops: CDR1 LGHNA, CDR2 YSLEER. The CDR3 covers 13 residues. The CDR3 region is CASSQGPAGELFF. CDR3 sequence (DNA): TGCGCCAGCAGCCAAGGTCCGGCCGGGGAGCTGTTTTTT.

This chain's CDR3 is CASSPIGGSGEKLFF. The DNA for the CDR3 is TGTGCCAGCAGCCCGATAGGGGGAAGCGGTGAAAAACTGTTTTTT. The chain joins TRBV7-9 to TRBJ1-4; maybe TRBD1 (6 bases). This CDR3 region has 15 residues. Per germline, CDR1 SEHNR and CDR2 FQNEAQ (reference sequence). The ends were cut back, 5 bases at V and 7 bases at J, with 17 bases in the middle.

The chain is built from TRBV6-5 and TRBJ1-1; D is unresolved. V lost 5 bases and J 5 bases, leaving 18 bases between the germline ends. Germline V lookup: CDR1 MNHEY, CDR2 SVGAGI. The CDR3 is 15 residues long. DNA for the CDR3: TGTGCCAGCAGTAGGTCCCCGGGAGGAGGGACTGAAGCTTTCTTT. Translated, it gives CASSRSPGGGTEAFF.